This TCR beta chain was sequenced in a study of human T cells and chemical hapten exposure. The overall study: Small pooled library volume differences chiefly drove per-sample TCR yield variation.

Time point given: patch test 3, about 24 weeks after DPC sensitization. Treatment described: therapeutic diphenylcyclopropenone sensitization with weekly scalp DPC. This clonotype was detected only a few times. What it binds is unknown. Study-wide results and limits: Because all patients had alopecia, their immune responses might differ from healthy ones.

V lost 0 bases and J 1 base, leaving 11 bases between the germline ends. The CDR3 sequence is 15 residues long. The germline V gene encodes CDR1 SQVTM and CDR2 ANQGSEA. Per the original data handling: Per sample, the median was around 96,000 TCRs, with values from roughly 23,000 to 700,000. TCRdb processed the RACE reads anew with MiXCR; each CDR3 protein has one entry. The V and J calls, along with clone size, are taken from TCRdb and not from the paper's own processing. Among more than 85,000 distinct CDR3 sequences listed, nearly 35% were seen once. The chain joins TRBV29-1 to TRBJ2-3; D possibly corresponds to TRBD2 (5 bases). The TCR was taken from a man in his forties or fifties with alopecia areata. Some clones in this sample may be carry-over from other donors' samples. The material was whole blood, obtained in connection with sensitization to the hapten diphenylcyclopropenone (DPC). CDR3 in DNA: TGCAGCGTTGAAGATCGGGGTACCCGCACAGATACGCAGTATTTT. This sequence encodes CSVEDRGTRTDTQYF.